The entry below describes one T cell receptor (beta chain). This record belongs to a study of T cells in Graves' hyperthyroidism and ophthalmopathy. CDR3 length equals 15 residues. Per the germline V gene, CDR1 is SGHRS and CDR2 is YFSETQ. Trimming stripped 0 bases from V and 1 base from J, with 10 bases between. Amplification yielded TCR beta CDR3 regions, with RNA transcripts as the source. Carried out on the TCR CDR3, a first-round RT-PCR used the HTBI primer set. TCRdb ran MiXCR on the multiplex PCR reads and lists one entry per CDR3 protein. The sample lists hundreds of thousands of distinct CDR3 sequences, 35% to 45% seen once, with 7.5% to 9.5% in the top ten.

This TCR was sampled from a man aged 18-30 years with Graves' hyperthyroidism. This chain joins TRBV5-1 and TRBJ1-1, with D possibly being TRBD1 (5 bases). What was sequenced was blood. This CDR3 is CASSLGRGGNTEAFF. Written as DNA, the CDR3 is TGCGCCAGCAGCTTGGGCCGGGGGGGGAACACTGAAGCTTTCTTT.